The 24 T cell receptor beta chains in this list originate from one sample, sequenced in a study of T cells after yellow fever vaccination. TCRdb fed the 5' RACE reads into MiXCR, producing one record per CDR3 protein. Of 200,000 to 250,000 distinct CDR3 sequences in the sample, approximately 3.3% were seen once. The source material was CD4+ T cells sorted from PBMCs, sampled 10 days after the yellow fever booster vaccination. The receptors stem from a young man who received the YFV17D yellow fever vaccine.

The CDR3 here is CASRRNSQGAVGYTF. DNA for the CDR3: TGTGCCAGTAGAAGGAACTCACAGGGGGCAGTTGGCTACACCTTC. This chain connects TRBV19 to TRBJ1-2; 9 bases are shared with TRBD1. From germline, CDR1 is LNHDA and CDR2 SQIVND (reference sequence). The CDR3 totals 15 residues. J lost 7 bases, V lost 6 bases, and 12 bases had no gene match.

This clonotype has only a few counts. The V call is TRBV29-1, the J call TRBJ1-4; a weak D match, TRBD1 (6 bases). Germline V gene lookup returns CDR1 SQVTM and CDR2 ANQGSEA. The CDR3 sequence is 14 residues long. V gave up 4 bases and J gave up 1 base, with 10 bases separating them. The chain's CDR3 is CSVGTAGTNEKLFF. CDR3 DNA: TGCAGCGTTGGGACAGCTGGAACTAATGAAAAACTGTTTTTT. The full variable domain, in which reference TRBV29-1 and TRBJ1-4 provide the parts outside the CDR3, is SAVISQKPSRDICQRGTSLTIQCQVDSQVTMMFWYRQQPGQSLTLIATANQGSEATYESGFVIDKFPISRPNLTFSTLTVSNMSPEDSSIYLCSVGTAGTNEKLFFGSGTQLSVL.

This clonotype was counted many times. The chain has TRBV9 and TRBJ2-1; D might be TRBD2 (5 bases). Trimming took off 0 bases at V and 4 bases at J, with 5 bases between the two ends. Germline V gives CDR1 SGDLS, CDR2 YYNGEE. This CDR3 contains 13 residues. As DNA, the CDR3 is TGTGCCAGCAGCGTAGCGGGGTACAATGAGCAGTTCTTC. Translating gives CASSVAGYNEQFF.

This clonotype has at least ten counts. J is TRBJ1-4 and V is TRBV20-1, with D perhaps TRBD1 (5 bases). The length of the CDR3 is 14 residues. V lost 4 bases, J lost 2 bases, and 11 bases lay in between. Germline V CDR1 and CDR2: DFQATT, SNEGSKA (reference sequence). The CDR3 loop reads CSATEGLTNEKLFF. The CDR3 bases are TGCAGTGCTACGGAGGGGTTGACTAATGAAAAACTGTTTTTT.

This clonotype was detected ten times or more. The V and J genes are TRBV20-1 and TRBJ2-7; D might be TRBD2 (5 bases). Germline V gene sequence: CDR1 DFQATT, CDR2 SNEGSKA (reference sequence). Trimming removed 6 bases at V and 7 bases at J, with 16 bases between. The CDR3 covers 12 residues. The CDR3 DNA is TGCAGTGCGCTCGACCAGCCGGGGGAGCAGTACGTC. Protein product: CSALDQPGEQYV.

This clonotype was seen ten or more times. The gene calls are TRBV5-1 and TRBJ2-2, with D possibly matching TRBD1 (5 bases). Trimming left V 4 bases short and J 3 bases short, with 10 bases between. This CDR3 is built from 14 residues. CDR1 and CDR2 from the germline V gene are SGHRS and YFSETQ. The CDR3 is CASSHDSDTGELFF. CDR3 coding DNA: TGCGCCAGCAGCCATGACAGCGACACCGGGGAGCTGTTTTTT.

This clonotype was picked up many times. The chain uses TRBV7-2 and TRBJ1-4; maybe TRBD1 (5 bases). The CDR3 extends over 16 amino acids. Trimming stripped 1 base from V and 8 bases from J, with 17 bases between. Germline loops: CDR1 SGHTA, CDR2 FQGNSA. The CDR3 DNA reads TGTGCCAGCAGCTTAGAGTCCGGGGGGAAAGGCGAAAAACTGTTTTTT. It is translated as CASSLESGGKGEKLFF. Drawing the rest from reference TRBV7-2 and TRBJ1-4, the complete variable domain is GAGVSQSPSNKVTEKGKDVELRCDPISGHTALYWYRQSLGQGLEFLIYFQGNSAPDKSGLPSDRFSAERTGGSVSTLTIQRTQQEDSAVYLCASSLESGGKGEKLFFGSGTQLSVL.

This clonotype was counted only a few times. The chain links TRBV12-3 or TRBV12-4 to TRBJ2-7; 9 bases match TRBD1. Germline trimming cut 5 bases from V and 5 bases from J; bases unmatched to any gene: 7. CDR3 size: 14 residues. CDR3 nucleotides: TGTGCCAGCAGTGCCGGGACAGGGAACCACGAGCAGTACTTC. It specifies CASSAGTGNHEQYF.

This clonotype was counted between two and nine times. The chain carries TRBV20-1 and TRBJ1-1; no firm D call. CDR1 DFQATT and CDR2 SNEGSKA come from the germline V gene (reference sequence). Trimming cost V 5 bases and J 4 bases, with 14 bases left between them. The CDR3 runs 13 residues. The chain's CDR3 is CSAGRAPGTEAFF. CDR3 DNA: TGCAGTGCTGGTAGGGCCCCTGGCACTGAAGCTTTCTTT.

This clonotype was detected many times. V gene TRBV5-1 combines with J gene TRBJ2-1; TRBD2 matches at 14 bases. The length of the CDR3 is 17 residues. Germline V gene data show CDR1 as SGHRS and CDR2 as YFSETQ. The V segment lost 4 bases and the J segment 8 bases; nucleotides outside the gene matches: 11. This CDR3 is CASSPRLAGGPGDEQFF. The CDR3 bases are TGCGCCAGCAGCCCAAGACTAGCGGGGGGGCCTGGCGATGAGCAGTTCTTC.

This sequence joins TRBV20-1 and TRBJ1-5; D perhaps matches TRBD1 (5 bases). This CDR3 region has 13 residues. Germline-derived CDR1 and CDR2 are DFQATT and SNEGSKA (reference sequence). In DNA form, the CDR3 reads TGCAGCGCACTAGTGCAGGGAGGTCAGCCCCAGCATTTT. Translation: CSALVQGGQPQHF.

In this sample, this clonotype turned up many times. The J gene is TRBJ1-3, the V gene TRBV5-1; possibly TRBD1 for D (5 bases). V was pared by 0 bases and J by 0 bases, with 10 bases between. The CDR3 is made up of 16 amino acids. Per the germline V gene, CDR1 is SGHRS and CDR2 is YFSETQ. CDR3 region: CASSLEGLNSGNTIYF. CDR3 DNA: TGCGCCAGCAGCTTGGAGGGACTAAACTCTGGAAACACCATATATTTT. Full variable domain (rest looked up from reference TRBV5-1 and TRBJ1-3): KAGVTQTPRYLIKTRGQQVTLSCSPISGHRSVSWYQQTPGQGLQFLFEYFSETQRNKGNFPGRFSGRQFSNSRSEMNVSTLELGDSALYLCASSLEGLNSGNTIYFGEGSWLTVV.

The table lists this clonotype with many counts. The chain couples TRBV7-2 to TRBJ2-3; the D gene is possibly TRBD2 (7 bases). The CDR3 is 14 amino acids. Germline CDR1 and CDR2: SGHTA and FQGNSA. V was trimmed by 8 bases and J by 7 bases, leaving 19 bases between them. CDR3 nucleotides: TGTGCCAGCGCCTCACCGGGGGGCGGAAATACGCAGTATTTT. Protein: CASASPGGGNTQYF.

Concerning this clonotype itself: A clone one base away is much larger, so this may be a read error. V usage is TRBV6-5 and J usage is TRBJ2-5; perhaps D is TRBD1 or TRBD2 (6 bases each). This CDR3 contains 14 residues. Germline CDR1 MNHEY, CDR2 SVGAGI. CDR3 protein: CASSASGGLETKYF. The DNA of the CDR3 is TGTGCCAGCAGTGCCTCCGGGGGCTTAGAGACCAAGTACTTC.

The sample holds many counts of this clonotype. The J gene is TRBJ2-6, the V gene TRBV7-9; D ambiguous. The germline V and J ends were trimmed by 8 bases and 0 bases, with 14 bases remaining between them. Per germline, CDR1 SEHNR and CDR2 FQNEAQ (reference sequence). The CDR3 totals 16 residues. Written as DNA, the CDR3 is TGTGCCAGCGGTAATCTGGGATCCTCTGGGGCCAACGTCCTGACTTTC. Encoded protein: CASGNLGSSGANVLTF.

This sequence joins TRBV11-2 and TRBJ1-1, with a tentative D call TRBD1 (5 bases). The V gene's germline CDR1 is SGHAT and CDR2 FQNNGV. The CDR3 sequence is 14 residues long. V was clipped by 5 bases and J by 4 bases, with 14 bases between them. CDR3: CASSLRGVSTEAFF. In DNA, the CDR3 is TGTGCCAGCAGCCTCCGGGGGGTAAGCACTGAAGCTTTCTTT. Variable domain in full (rest from reference TRBV11-2 and TRBJ1-1): EAGVAQSPRYKIIEKRQSVAFWCNPISGHATLYWYQQILGQGPKLLIQFQNNGVVDDSQLPKDRFSAERLKGVDSTLKIQPAKLEDSAVYLCASSLRGVSTEAFFGQGTRLTVV.

This clonotype was seen repeatedly, ten times or more. V gene TRBV27 combines with J gene TRBJ1-6; D not certain. The CDR3 totals 14 residues. Trimming stripped 2 bases from V and 0 bases from J, with 2 bases between. Germline V CDR1 and CDR2: MNHEY, SMNVEV (reference sequence). In nucleotides, the CDR3 is TGTGCCAGCAGTTTAAGCTCCTATAATTCACCCCTCCACTTT. It encodes CASSLSSYNSPLHF.

This clonotype was seen only a few times. The V and J genes are TRBV3-2 and TRBJ2-7. TRBV3-2 represents a pseudogene. CDR3 length equals 13 residues. Here the CDR3 DNA reads TGTGCCAGCAGATCAGGAGAATCCTACGAGCAGTACGTC. Its translation: CASRSGESYEQYV.

In this sample, this clonotype turned up a few times. The genes are TRBV30 and TRBJ1-2; a weak D match, TRBD1 (5 bases). Looked up from germline, CDR1 is GTSNPN and CDR2 is SVGIG (reference sequence). The length of the CDR3 is 13 residues. V was clipped by 4 bases and J by 8 bases, with 17 bases between them. CDR3 amino acids: CAWKPFQGGGYTF. The CDR3 DNA is TGTGCCTGGAAGCCGTTTCAGGGAGGGGGCTACACCTTC.

In its sample, this clonotype was seen a few times. The V and J genes are TRBV6-6 and TRBJ1-3, with unresolved D. V was trimmed by 5 bases and J by 0 bases, leaving 8 bases between them. CDR1 and CDR2 (germline): MNHNY, SVGAGI (reference sequence). The CDR3 loop spans 14 amino acids. CDR3 loop: CASSRFGSGNTIYF. Written as DNA, the CDR3 is TGTGCCAGCAGTCGCTTCGGCTCTGGAAACACCATATATTTT.

This clonotype was seen more than once but under ten times. The chain couples TRBV6-2 or TRBV6-3 to TRBJ2-1, with TRBD2 matching over 8 bases. The V segment lost 6 bases and the J segment 14 bases; nucleotides outside the gene matches: 9. The CDR3 is 12 residues long. Germline CDR1 and CDR2: MNHEY and SVGEGT. The CDR3 spells CASSPRTSSEFF. The CDR3 bases are TGTGCCAGCAGCCCGCGGACTAGCTCGGAGTTCTTC.

There are many counts of this clonotype. The rearrangement links TRBV3-1 to TRBJ2-5; perhaps TRBD2 as D (5 bases). Germline V gives CDR1 LGHDT, CDR2 YNNKEL (reference sequence). The V gene lost 0 bases and the J gene lost 4 bases, with 15 bases spanning the gap. The CDR3 covers 16 residues. The CDR3 is CASSQDLRRLTETQYF. The CDR3 region has the DNA TGTGCCAGCAGCCAAGATCTACGGAGACTAACAGAGACCCAGTACTTC.

This clonotype occurred many times. The chain carries TRBV6-5 and TRBJ2-3; 12 bases align to TRBD2. Germline V gene sequence: CDR1 MNHEY, CDR2 SVGAGI. V lost 4 bases, J lost 8 bases, and 13 bases stayed unmatched. The CDR3 spans 17 residues. CDR3 DNA sequence: TGTGCCAGCAGTTCCCGCGGTCGGCCTAGCGGGGGGGGTACGCAGTATTTT. Amino acids: CASSSRGRPSGGGTQYF.

This clonotype was seen only a few times. V is TRBV5-1 and J is TRBJ1-1; 10 bases agree with TRBD1. With V trimmed by 1 base and J by 0 bases, 3 bases remained unmatched. CDR3 length: 16 amino acids. Germline lookup yields CDR1 SGHRS and CDR2 YFSETQ. This CDR3 is CASSLRTGGLNTEAFF. In DNA form, the CDR3 reads TGCGCCAGCAGCTTGAGGACAGGGGGGCTGAACACTGAAGCTTTCTTT.